Below, one T cell receptor beta chain is given with its context. The data belong to a study of blood T cell repertoires in COVID-19. Background on the study: Samples of COVID-19 (acute and convalescent) were obtained from the United States, Italy and Spain. T cells, B-cell-depleted T cells, or PBMCs supplied cDNA or gDNA.

The germline V and J ends were trimmed by 0 bases and 5 bases, with 12 bases remaining between them. The CDR3 loop spans 15 amino acids. The germline V gene has CDR1 SGHRS and CDR2 YFSETQ. Seattle cases were enrolled at active infection and followed longitudinally. Clones were sequenced by immunoSEQ multiplex PCR, and TCRdb holds only the in-frame ones, with some missing. The table records roughly 150,000 clones, around 81% of them present only once. The chain couples TRBV5-1 to TRBJ1-5, with D unresolved. The source is a woman of 80 years or more with COVID-19, enrolled during active disease. Material: peripheral blood. This chain's CDR3 is CASSLDSAVDQPQHF. DNA of the CDR3: TGCGCCAGCAGCTTGGACTCGGCGGTGGATCAGCCCCAGCATTTT.